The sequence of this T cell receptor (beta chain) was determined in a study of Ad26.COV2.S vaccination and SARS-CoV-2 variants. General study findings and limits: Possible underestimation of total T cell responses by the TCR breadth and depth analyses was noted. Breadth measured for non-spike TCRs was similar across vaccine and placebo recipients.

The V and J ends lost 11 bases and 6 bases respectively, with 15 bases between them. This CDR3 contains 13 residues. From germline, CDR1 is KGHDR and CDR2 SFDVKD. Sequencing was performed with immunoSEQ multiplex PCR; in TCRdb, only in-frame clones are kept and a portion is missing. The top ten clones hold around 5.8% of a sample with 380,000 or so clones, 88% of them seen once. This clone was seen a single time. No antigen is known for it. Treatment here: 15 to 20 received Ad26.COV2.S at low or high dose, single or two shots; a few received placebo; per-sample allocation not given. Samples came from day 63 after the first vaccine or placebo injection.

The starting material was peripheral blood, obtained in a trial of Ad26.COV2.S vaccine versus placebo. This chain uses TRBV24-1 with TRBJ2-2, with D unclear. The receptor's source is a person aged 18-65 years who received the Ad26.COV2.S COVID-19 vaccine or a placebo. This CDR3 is CAIQRHESGELFF. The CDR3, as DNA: TGTGCCATTCAGCGACATGAGTCCGGGGAGCTGTTTTTT.